A selection of T cell receptor beta chains follows, all from one sample in a study of shared clonotypes between healthy human individuals. Only in-frame clones appear in the TCRdb table, and some are missing; sequencing was by immunoSEQ multiplex PCR. The top ten clones hold around 0.33% of a sample with under 1,900,000 clones, approximately 98.5% of them seen once. The sequenced material came from naive CD4+ T cells sorted from blood. These receptors all stem from a man aged 25 to 40 in good health. Both conserved end residues are part of each CDR3. D genes are given only for firm matches. For some rows the clone size is stated as once, few or many, or as a class when expanded; others skip it.

abundance	d_gene	v_gene	j_gene	CDR3nt	CDR3aa
once	TRBD1	TRBV28	TRBJ2-7	TGTGCCAGCAGTTCCCCTTCGACAGGGACCTACGAGCAGTACTTC	CASSSPSTGTYEQYF
.	.	TRBV28	TRBJ1-2	TGTGCCAGCAGTTTATTAAGGGGTACAGGGAACTCCTATGGCTACACCTTC	CASSLLRGTGNSYGYTF
.	.	TRBV6-5	TRBJ1-5	TGTGCCAGCGCTGCTCTGGGGGAAAGCAATCAGCCCCAGCATTTT	CASAALGESNQPQHF
once	TRBD1	TRBV6-5	TRBJ1-2	TGTGCCAGCAGTTCATTGGAACCAGGGGGAGGCTATGGCTACACCTTC	CASSSLEPGGGYGYTF
.	TRBD1	TRBV7-9	TRBJ1-2	TGTGCCAGCAGCACGGGACAGGCTTTGCGCTACACCTTC	CASSTGQALRYTF
.	.	TRBV18	TRBJ2-1	TGTGCCAGCTCACCCCGAGTCGGGGTTGCGTATGAGCAGTTCTTC	CASSPRVGVAYEQFF
.	.	TRBV28	TRBJ2-2	TGTGCCAGCACCTCCAGGGAGGCCTACACCGGGGAGCTGTTTTTT	CASTSREAYTGELFF
.	.	TRBV7-9	TRBJ2-1	TGTGCCAGCAGCTGGTTAACTGACACCAATGAGCAGTTCTTC	CASSWLTDTNEQFF
.	.	TRBV28	TRBJ2-5	TGTGCCAGCAGTTTGGCGGGGGCTCAGGAGACCCAGTACTTC	CASSLAGAQETQYF
.	.	TRBV11-2	TRBJ2-7	TGTGCCAGCAGAATGATCCAGGCAGGGGTAACCTACGAGCAGTACTTT	CASRMIQAGVTYEQYF
.	.	TRBV4-3	TRBJ2-5	TGCGCCAGCAGCCAAAAAGGGATGGGTTTAGAGACCCAGTACTTC	CASSQKGMGLETQYF
once	.	TRBV5-1	TRBJ2-3	TGCGCCAGCAGCCCCCGGGGCGCAGATACGCAGTATTTT	CASSPRGADTQYF
.	.	TRBV7-3	TRBJ2-3	TGTGCCAGCAGCTTAACGAGGAGCGGCCCCACAGATACGCAGTATTTT	CASSLTRSGPTDTQYF
.	.	TRBV28	TRBJ2-7	TGTGCCAGCAGTTTCCTCCTAGGGACCTCCTACGAGCAGTACTTC	CASSFLLGTSYEQYF
.	.	TRBV6-4	TRBJ2-1	TGTGCCAGCAGTGAGGACCCCACGCTCTCCTACAATGAGCAGTTCTTC	CASSEDPTLSYNEQFF
.	.	TRBV18	TRBJ2-7	TGTGCCAGCTCACCTCTTAGAGTAGAGAACTCCTACGAGCAGTACTTC	CASSPLRVENSYEQYF
.	.	TRBV18	TRBJ1-5	TGTGCCAGCTCACCCCTTAGCAATCAGCCCCAGCATTTT	CASSPLSNQPQHF
.	.	TRBV20-1	TRBJ1-2	TGCAGTGCTGGGGAGGGAGGCTACACCTTC	CSAGEGGYTF
.	.	TRBV9	TRBJ1-1	TGTGCCAGCAGCGTAGATGGAGGGGGTGAAGCTTTCTTT	CASSVDGGGEAFF
.	.	TRBV7-3	TRBJ2-2	TGTGCCAGCAGCTTAATAGCGACCAACACCGGGGAGCTGTTTTTT	CASSLIATNTGELFF
.	TRBD2	TRBV18	TRBJ2-1	TGTGCCAGCTCATTGGCGGGAGGGCGTTACAATGAGCAGTTCTTC	CASSLAGGRYNEQFF
.	.	TRBV4-2	TRBJ2-7	TGTGCCAGCAGCCAAGATCATACTAGGTCCTACGAGCAGTACTTC	CASSQDHTRSYEQYF
.	TRBD1	TRBV5-6	TRBJ2-7	TGTGCCAGCAGCCCGCCGGGACAGGGGTCCCACGAGCAGTACTTC	CASSPPGQGSHEQYF
.	.	TRBV7-9	TRBJ2-1	TGTGCCAGCAGCATTCGGGAGCTCAACAATGAGCAGTTCTTC	CASSIRELNNEQFF
.	.	TRBV15	TRBJ2-3	TGTGCCACCAGGGGTCTGGGAGAGGGTTTCGCCTTACAGTATTTT	CATRGLGEGFALQYF
.	TRBD1	TRBV5-5	TRBJ2-3	TGTGCCAGCAGCTCTCAATCGACAGGGTTCACAGATACGCAGTATTTT	CASSSQSTGFTDTQYF
.	TRBD1	TRBV7-9	TRBJ2-2	TGTGCCAACGACCGGGGGACAGGGCTCGGGGAGCTGTTTTTT	CANDRGTGLGELFF
.	.	TRBV4-3	TRBJ2-6	TGCGCCAGCAGCCAAGAGGGGGCCAGGCAATGGAAAGGGGCCAACGTCCTGACTTTC	CASSQEGARQWKGANVLTF
.	.	TRBV27	TRBJ2-2	TGTGCCAGCAGTTTGGGACTGCGAAACACCGGGGAGCTGTTTTTT	CASSLGLRNTGELFF
.	.	TRBV2	TRBJ2-5	TGTGCCAGCAAGGCCTTTGTATTAGAGACCCAGTACTTC	CASKAFVLETQYF
.	.	TRBV10-3	TRBJ2-2	TGTGCCATCAGTGAGCAGAGGGGTCCCGGGGAGCTGTTTTTT	CAISEQRGPGELFF
.	.	TRBV29-1	TRBJ2-3	TGCAGCGTTGCTGTCGGAACAGATACGCAGTATTTT	CSVAVGTDTQYF
.	TRBD1	TRBV28	TRBJ1-4	TGTGCCAGCAGTATAACTTGGACAGGGTATGAAAAACTGTTTTTT	CASSITWTGYEKLFF
.	.	TRBV5-6	TRBJ2-7	TGTGCCAGCAGCCCGACAGGAGCCTACGAGCAGTACTTC	CASSPTGAYEQYF
.	TRBD2	TRBV7-7	TRBJ2-5	TGTGCCAGCAGCATCACTAGCGGGTACCAAGAGACCCAGTACTTC	CASSITSGYQETQYF
.	.	TRBV27	TRBJ2-7	TGTGCCAGCAGTTTAAGGACAGAATCACTAGCCCCGTACTTC	CASSLRTESLAPYF
.	TRBD1	TRBV5-1	TRBJ1-2	TGCGCCAGCAGCTTGCAGACAGGGGACTATGGCTACACCTTC	CASSLQTGDYGYTF
once	.	TRBV2	TRBJ2-1	TGTGCCAGCAGTGAAACAGGGATTGAGCAGTTCTTC	CASSETGIEQFF
.	.	TRBV9	TRBJ2-3	TGTGCCAGCAGCGCCATCGGGGGCTCTAGCACAGATACGCAGTATTTT	CASSAIGGSSTDTQYF
.	.	TRBV2	TRBJ2-7	TGTGCCAGCAGGGCAGGGGTTCTCTACGAGCAGTACTTC	CASRAGVLYEQYF
.	TRBD1	TRBV15	TRBJ2-7	TGTGCCACCAGCAGATCCCGGACAGGATTCTACGAGCAGTACTTC	CATSRSRTGFYEQYF